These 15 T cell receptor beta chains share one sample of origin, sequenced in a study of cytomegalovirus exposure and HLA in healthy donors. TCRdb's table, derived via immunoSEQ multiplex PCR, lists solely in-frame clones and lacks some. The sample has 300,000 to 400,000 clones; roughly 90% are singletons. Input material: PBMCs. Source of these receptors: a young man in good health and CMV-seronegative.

The CDR3: CASSPDPLRSGANVLTF. The CDR3 nucleotides are TGTGCCAGCAGCCCTGATCCACTCAGGTCTGGGGCCAACGTCCTGACTTTC. The gene calls are TRBV7-9 and TRBJ2-6; D remains ambiguous. Per germline, CDR1 SEHNR and CDR2 FQNEAQ (reference sequence). There are 17 residues in the CDR3. The V end was cut by 5 bases, the J end by 1 base, with 15 bases between.

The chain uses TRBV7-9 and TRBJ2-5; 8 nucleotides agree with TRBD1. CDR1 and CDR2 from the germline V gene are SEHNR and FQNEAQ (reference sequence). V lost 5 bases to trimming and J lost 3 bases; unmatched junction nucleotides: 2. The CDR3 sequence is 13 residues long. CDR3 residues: CASSTTGEETQYF. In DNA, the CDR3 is TGTGCCAGCAGCACGACAGGGGAAGAGACCCAGTACTTC.

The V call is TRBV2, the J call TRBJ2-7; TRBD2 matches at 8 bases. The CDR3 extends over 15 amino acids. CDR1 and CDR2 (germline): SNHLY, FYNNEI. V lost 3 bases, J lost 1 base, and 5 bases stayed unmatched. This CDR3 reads CASSDERGPSYEQYF. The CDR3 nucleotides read TGTGCCAGCAGTGATGAGCGGGGGCCGTCCTACGAGCAGTACTTC.

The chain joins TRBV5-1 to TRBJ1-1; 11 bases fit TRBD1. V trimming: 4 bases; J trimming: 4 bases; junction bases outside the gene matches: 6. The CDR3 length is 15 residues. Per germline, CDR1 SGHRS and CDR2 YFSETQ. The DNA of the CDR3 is TGCGCCAGCAGCCGGGACAGGGGGGTTAGCACTGAAGCTTTCTTT. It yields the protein CASSRDRGVSTEAFF.

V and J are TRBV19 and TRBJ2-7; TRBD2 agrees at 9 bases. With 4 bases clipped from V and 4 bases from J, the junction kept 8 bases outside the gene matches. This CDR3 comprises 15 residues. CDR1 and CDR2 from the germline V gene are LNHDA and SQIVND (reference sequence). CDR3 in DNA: TGTGCCAGTAGTACGATCGGCAGCGGGGGGTACGAGCAGTACTTC. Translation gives CASSTIGSGGYEQYF.

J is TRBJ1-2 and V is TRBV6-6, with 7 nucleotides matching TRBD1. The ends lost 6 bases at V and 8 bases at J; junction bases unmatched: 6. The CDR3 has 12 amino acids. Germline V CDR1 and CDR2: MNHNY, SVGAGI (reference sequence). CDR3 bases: TGTGCCAGCAGCTTAGACAGGGCCGGCTACACCTTC. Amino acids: CASSLDRAGYTF.

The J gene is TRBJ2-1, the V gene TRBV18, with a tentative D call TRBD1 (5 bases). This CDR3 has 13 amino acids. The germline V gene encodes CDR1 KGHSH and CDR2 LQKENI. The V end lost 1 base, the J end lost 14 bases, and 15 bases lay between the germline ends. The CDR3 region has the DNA TGTGCCAGCTCACCACTTGATGGGGCGTTGGAGTTCTTC. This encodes CASSPLDGALEFF.

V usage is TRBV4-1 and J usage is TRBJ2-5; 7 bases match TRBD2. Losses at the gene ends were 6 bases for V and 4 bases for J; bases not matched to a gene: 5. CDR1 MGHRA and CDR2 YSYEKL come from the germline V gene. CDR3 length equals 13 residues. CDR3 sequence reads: CASSRTRGETQYF. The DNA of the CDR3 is TGCGCCAGCAGTCGGACTAGGGGAGAGACCCAGTACTTC.

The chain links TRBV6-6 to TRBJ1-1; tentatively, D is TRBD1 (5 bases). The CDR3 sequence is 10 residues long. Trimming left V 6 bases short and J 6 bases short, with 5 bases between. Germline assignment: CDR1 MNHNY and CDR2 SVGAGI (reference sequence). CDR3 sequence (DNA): TGTGCCAGCAGAGGGGCTGAAGCTTTCTTT. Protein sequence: CASRGAEAFF.

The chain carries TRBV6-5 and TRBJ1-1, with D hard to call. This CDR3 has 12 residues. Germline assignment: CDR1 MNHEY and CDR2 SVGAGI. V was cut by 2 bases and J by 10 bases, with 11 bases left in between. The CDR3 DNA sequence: TGTGCCAGCAGTTACCCCGAATACGGAGCTTTCTTT. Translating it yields CASSYPEYGAFF.

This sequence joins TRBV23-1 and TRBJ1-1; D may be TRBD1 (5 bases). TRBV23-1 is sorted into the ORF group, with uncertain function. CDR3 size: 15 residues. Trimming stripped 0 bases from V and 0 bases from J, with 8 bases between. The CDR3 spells CASSQSRDLNTEAFF. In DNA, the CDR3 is TGCGCCAGCAGTCAATCGAGGGACTTGAACACTGAAGCTTTCTTT.

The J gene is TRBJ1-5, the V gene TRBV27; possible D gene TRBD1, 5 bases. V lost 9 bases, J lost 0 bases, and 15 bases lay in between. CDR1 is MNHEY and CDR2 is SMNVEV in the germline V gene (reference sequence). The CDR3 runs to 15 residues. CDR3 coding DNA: TGTGCCAGTTCAGGGCGAGCTCATAGCAATCAGCCCCAGCATTTT. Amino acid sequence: CASSGRAHSNQPQHF.

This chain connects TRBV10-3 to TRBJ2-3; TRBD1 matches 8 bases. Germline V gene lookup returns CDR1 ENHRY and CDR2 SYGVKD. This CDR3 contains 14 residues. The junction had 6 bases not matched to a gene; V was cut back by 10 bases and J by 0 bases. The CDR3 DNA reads TGTGCCAGCTACCAGGGGGCGAGCACAGATACGCAGTATTTT. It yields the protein CASYQGASTDTQYF.

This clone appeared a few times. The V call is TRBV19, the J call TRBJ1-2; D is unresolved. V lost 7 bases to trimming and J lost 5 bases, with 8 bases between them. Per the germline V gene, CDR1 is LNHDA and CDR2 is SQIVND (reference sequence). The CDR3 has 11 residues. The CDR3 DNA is TGTGCCAGTATTGGCCGTTATGGCTACACCTTC. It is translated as CASIGRYGYTF.

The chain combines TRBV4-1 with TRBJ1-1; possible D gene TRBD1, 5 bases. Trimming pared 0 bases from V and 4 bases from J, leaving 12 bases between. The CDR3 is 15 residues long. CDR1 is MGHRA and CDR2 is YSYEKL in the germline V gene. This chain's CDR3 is CASSQDNPGPTEAFF. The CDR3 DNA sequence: TGCGCCAGCAGCCAAGACAACCCAGGGCCCACTGAAGCTTTCTTT.